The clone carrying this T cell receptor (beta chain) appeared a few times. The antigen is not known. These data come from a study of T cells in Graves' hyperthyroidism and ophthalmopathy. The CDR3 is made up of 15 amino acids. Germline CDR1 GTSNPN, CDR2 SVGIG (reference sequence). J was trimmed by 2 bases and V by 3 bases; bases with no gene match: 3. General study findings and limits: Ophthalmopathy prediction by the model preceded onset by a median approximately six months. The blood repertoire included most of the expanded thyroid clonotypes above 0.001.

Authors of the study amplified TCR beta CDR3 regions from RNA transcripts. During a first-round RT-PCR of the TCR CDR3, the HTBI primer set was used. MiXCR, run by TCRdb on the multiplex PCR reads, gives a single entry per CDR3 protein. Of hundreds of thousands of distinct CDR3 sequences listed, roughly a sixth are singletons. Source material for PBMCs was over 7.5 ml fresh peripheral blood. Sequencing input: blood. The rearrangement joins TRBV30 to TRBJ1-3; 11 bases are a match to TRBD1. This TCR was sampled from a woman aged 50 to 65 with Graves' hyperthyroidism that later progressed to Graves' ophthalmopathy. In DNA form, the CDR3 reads TGTGCCTGGAGCGGACAGGGGGCGGCTGGAAACACCATATATTTT. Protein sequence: CAWSGQGAAGNTIYF.